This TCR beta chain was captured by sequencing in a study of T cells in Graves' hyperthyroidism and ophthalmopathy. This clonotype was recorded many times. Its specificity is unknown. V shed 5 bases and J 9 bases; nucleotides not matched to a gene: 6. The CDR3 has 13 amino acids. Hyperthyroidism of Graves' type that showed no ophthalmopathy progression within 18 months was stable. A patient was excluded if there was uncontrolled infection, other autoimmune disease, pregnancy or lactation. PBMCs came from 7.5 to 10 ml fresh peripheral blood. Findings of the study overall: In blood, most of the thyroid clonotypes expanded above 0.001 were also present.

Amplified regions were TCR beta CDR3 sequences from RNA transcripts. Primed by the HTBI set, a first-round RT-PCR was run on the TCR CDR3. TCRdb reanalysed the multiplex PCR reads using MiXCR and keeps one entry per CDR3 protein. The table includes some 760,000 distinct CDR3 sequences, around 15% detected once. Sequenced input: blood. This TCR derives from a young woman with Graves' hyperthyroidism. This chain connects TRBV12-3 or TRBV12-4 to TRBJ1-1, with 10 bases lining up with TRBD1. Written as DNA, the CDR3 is TGTGCCAGCAGTATCGGGACAGGGGATCAAGCTTTCTTT. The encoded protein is CASSIGTGDQAFF.